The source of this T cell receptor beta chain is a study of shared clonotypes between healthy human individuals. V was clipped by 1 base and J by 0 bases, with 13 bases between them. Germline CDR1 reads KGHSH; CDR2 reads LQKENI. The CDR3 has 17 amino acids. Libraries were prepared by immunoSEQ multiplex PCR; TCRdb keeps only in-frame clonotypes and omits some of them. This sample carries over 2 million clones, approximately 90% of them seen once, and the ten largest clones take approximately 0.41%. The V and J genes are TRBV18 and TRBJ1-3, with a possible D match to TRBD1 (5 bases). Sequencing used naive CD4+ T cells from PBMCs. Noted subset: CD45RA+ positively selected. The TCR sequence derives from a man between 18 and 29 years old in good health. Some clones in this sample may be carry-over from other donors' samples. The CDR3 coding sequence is TGTGCCAGCTCACCACTGACAGATAAGATCTCTGGAAACACCATATATTTT. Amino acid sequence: CASSPLTDKISGNTIYF.